The 13 T cell receptor beta chains reported below all come from one sample, sequenced in a study of blood T cells in healthy people across ages. PCR was performed a second time for about 7 to 11 cycles using a sample-barcoded 5' primer and a J-beta primer mix. TCRdb ran MiXCR on the 5' RACE reads and lists one entry per CDR3 protein. The profile shows 1.4 million or so distinct CDR3 sequences, less than 45% of them singletons. The sequenced sample was blood. These receptors all come from a woman younger than 30 in good health.

This clonotype was picked up a small number of times. The rearrangement uses TRBV29-1 and TRBJ1-2; D is uncertain. Germline assignment: CDR1 SQVTM and CDR2 ANQGSEA. The CDR3 runs to 13 residues. The ends were cut back, 4 bases at V and 1 base at J, with 10 bases in the middle. The CDR3 nucleotides read TGCAGCGTTGGGGCCCTTCTTAACTATGGCTACACCTTC. This codes for CSVGALLNYGYTF.

The chain employs TRBV5-1 and TRBJ2-3; tentative D call: TRBD2 (5 bases). V lost 7 bases, J lost 7 bases, and 19 bases lay in between. The CDR3 loop spans 14 amino acids. Looked up from germline, CDR1 is SGHRS and CDR2 is YFSETQ. Written as DNA, the CDR3 is TGCGCCAGCGGCTCCGAAGGACTCTCTCATACGCAGTATTTT. Its translation is CASGSEGLSHTQYF. Full variable domain (rest looked up from reference TRBV5-1 and TRBJ2-3): KAGVTQTPRYLIKTRGQQVTLSCSPISGHRSVSWYQQTPGQGLQFLFEYFSETQRNKGNFPGRFSGRQFSNSRSEMNVSTLELGDSALYLCASGSEGLSHTQYFGPGTRLTVL.

This clonotype is a singleton in its sample. The germline gene is not matched at one end of the junction; a read error may be the cause. The chain employs TRBV20-1 and TRBJ2-1; weak D call: TRBD1 (7 bases). Germline V lookup: CDR1 DFQATT, CDR2 SNEGSKA (reference sequence). This CDR3 is built from 13 residues. CDR3 nucleotides: TGCAGTGCAGTTAATCCCAGGGGGACTGAGCAGTTCTTT. This encodes CSAVNPRGTEQFF.

The rearrangement links TRBV12-3 or TRBV12-4 to TRBJ1-2, with a weak D call TRBD1 (6 bases). V was pared by 5 bases and J by 8 bases, with 21 bases between. The CDR3 totals 15 residues. The CDR3 region is CASSSREQGAWGYTF. The CDR3 DNA is TGTGCCAGCAGTAGCCGGGAACAGGGTGCTTGGGGCTACACCTTC.

The chain carries TRBV9 and TRBJ2-1; the D gene is possibly TRBD2 (6 bases). Trimming cost V 0 bases and J 10 bases, with 14 bases left between them. The CDR3 is 14 amino acids. In germline, CDR1 is SGDLS, CDR2 YYNGEE. The CDR3 DNA is TGTGCCAGCAGCGTAGATACTAGCTCCCACGAGCAGTTCTTC. Protein: CASSVDTSSHEQFF. The full variable domain, completed using reference TRBV9 and TRBJ2-1, is DSGVTQTPKHLITATGQRVTLRCSPRSGDLSVYWYQQSLDQGLQFLIQYYNGEERAKGNILERFSAQQFPDLHSELNLSSLELGDSALYFCASSVDTSSHEQFFGPGTRLTVL.

This chain joins TRBV11-3 and TRBJ2-2, with D perhaps being TRBD1 or TRBD2 (5 bases each). CDR3 length equals 15 residues. With 3 bases removed from V and 1 base from J, the gap between germline ends came to 9 bases. In germline, CDR1 is SGHNT, CDR2 YENEEA. CDR3 in DNA: TGTGCCAGCAGCTTCCGAGGGGTGAACACCGGGGAGCTGTTTTTT. Protein product: CASSFRGVNTGELFF. Complete variable domain (other parts from reference TRBV11-3 and TRBJ2-2): EAGVVQSPRYKIIEKKQPVAFWCNPISGHNTLYWYLQNLGQGPELLIRYENEEAVDDSQLPKDRFSAERLKGVDSTLKIQPAELGDSAVYLCASSFRGVNTGELFFGEGSRLTVL.

The rearrangement joins TRBV7-3 to TRBJ2-7; tentatively, D is TRBD1 or TRBD2 (5 bases each). Germline CDR1 SGHTA, CDR2 FQGTGA. Trimming pared 1 base from V and 3 bases from J, leaving 13 bases between. This CDR3 comprises 15 residues. The CDR3 DNA follows: TGTGCCAGCAGCTTAAACTCCGGGGCCGGCTACGAGCAGTACTTC. Encoded protein: CASSLNSGAGYEQYF.

This chain uses TRBV5-1 with TRBJ2-3; TRBD1 is a possible D gene (5 bases). Looked up from germline, CDR1 is SGHRS and CDR2 is YFSETQ. The CDR3 spans 14 residues. V was trimmed by 3 bases and J by 4 bases, leaving 12 bases between them. The DNA for the CDR3 is TGCGCCAGCAGCTATGACAGTTTTTCAGATACGCAGTATTTT. It is translated as CASSYDSFSDTQYF.

V usage is TRBV30 and J usage is TRBJ1-4, with 7 bases aligning to TRBD1. The J segment lost 3 bases and the V segment lost 4 bases, leaving 2 bases of the junction unmatched. Germline lookup yields CDR1 GTSNPN and CDR2 SVGIG (reference sequence). The CDR3 runs 13 residues. CDR3 DNA sequence: TGTGCCTGGAACAGGGGTGCTAATGAAAAACTGTTTTTT. It codes for CAWNRGANEKLFF.

The CDR3 nucleotides read TGTGCCAGCATGAGGCAGGTTGAGCAGTTCTTC. It codes for CASMRQVEQFF. The chain joins TRBV2 to TRBJ2-1; D is unresolved. The CDR3 is 11 residues long. From germline, CDR1 is SNHLY and CDR2 FYNNEI. The V gene lost 7 bases and the J gene lost 9 bases, with 10 bases spanning the gap.

This clonotype was found many times. The chain is built from TRBV7-9 and TRBJ2-1, with D possibly matching TRBD2 (5 bases). The germline V gene encodes CDR1 SEHNR and CDR2 FQNEAQ (reference sequence). There are 13 residues in the CDR3. The ends were cut back, 1 base at V and 7 bases at J, with 8 bases in the middle. The CDR3: CASSLVGGNEQFF. The CDR3 bases are TGTGCCAGCAGCTTAGTTGGAGGTAATGAGCAGTTCTTC. Looking up the rest from reference TRBV7-9 and TRBJ2-1 gives the full variable domain: DTGVSQNPRHKITKRGQNVTFRCDPISEHNRLYWYRQTLGQGPEFLTYFQNEAQLEKSRLLSDRFSAERPKGSFSTLEIQRTEQGDSAMYLCASSLVGGNEQFFGPGTRLTVL.

The chain employs TRBV12-3 or TRBV12-4 and TRBJ2-1, with 9 bases matching TRBD2. The CDR3 has 12 amino acids. The CDR3 spells CAVAGARETQFF. The CDR3, as DNA: TGTGCAGTAGCGGGGGCTAGGGAGACCCAGTTCTTC.

The genes are TRBV28 and TRBJ2-7; weak D call: TRBD1 (5 bases). From germline, CDR1 is MDHEN and CDR2 SYDVKM. V gave up 8 bases and J gave up 5 bases, with 19 bases separating them. The CDR3 runs 14 residues. CDR3 sequence reads: CASSPPQGFHEQYF. CDR3 bases: TGTGCCAGCTCTCCGCCGCAGGGTTTCCACGAGCAGTACTTC.